A single TCR beta chain is shown here with its context. As yet, its antigen is unknown. This record comes from a study of CD8 T cells in ankylosing spondylitis. Findings and caveats of the study: Some of these motif variants have turned up before, in reports on reactive arthritis synovial fluid and blood.

The CDR3 runs 14 residues. CDR1 is SQVTM, CDR2 ANQGSEA, per germline. The V segment lost 5 bases and the J segment 4 bases; nucleotides outside the gene matches: 4. Generation of TCR beta libraries employed quantitative 5'-RACE incorporating molecular barcodes. MiXCR was run by TCRdb on the 5' RACE reads, yielding one entry per CDR3 protein. The repertoire has some 270,000 distinct CDR3 sequences, roughly a third of them found once; the top ten carry 4% to 5%. Sequencing was performed on blood, either unsorted or a sorted T cell fraction (not recorded which). This receptor was identified in a male donor with ankylosing spondylitis or in good health (not recorded which). This rearrangement joins TRBV29-1 to TRBJ2-2, with 10 bases fitting TRBD2. CDR3 sequence reads: CSVLAGVLTGELFF. For the CDR3, the DNA is TGCAGCGTTCTAGCGGGGGTACTCACCGGGGAGCTGTTTTTT.